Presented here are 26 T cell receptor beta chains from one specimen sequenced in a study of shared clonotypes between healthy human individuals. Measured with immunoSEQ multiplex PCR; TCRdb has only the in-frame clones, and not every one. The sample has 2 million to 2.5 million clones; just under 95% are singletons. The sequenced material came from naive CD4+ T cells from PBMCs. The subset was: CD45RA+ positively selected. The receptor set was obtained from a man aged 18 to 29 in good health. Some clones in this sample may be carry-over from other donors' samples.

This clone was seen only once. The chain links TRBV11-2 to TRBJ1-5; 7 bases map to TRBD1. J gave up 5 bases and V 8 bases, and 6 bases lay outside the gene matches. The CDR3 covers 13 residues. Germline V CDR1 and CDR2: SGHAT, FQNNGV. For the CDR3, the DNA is TGTGCCAGCGGGGCCAGGGGGGATCAGCCCCAGCATTTT. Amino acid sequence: CASGARGDQPQHF.

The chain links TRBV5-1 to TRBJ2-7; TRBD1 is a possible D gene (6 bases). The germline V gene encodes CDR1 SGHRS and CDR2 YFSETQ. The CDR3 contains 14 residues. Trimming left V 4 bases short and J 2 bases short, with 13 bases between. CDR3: CASSPPGQTYEQYF. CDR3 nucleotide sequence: TGCGCCAGCAGCCCTCCGGGACAAACCTACGAGCAGTACTTC.

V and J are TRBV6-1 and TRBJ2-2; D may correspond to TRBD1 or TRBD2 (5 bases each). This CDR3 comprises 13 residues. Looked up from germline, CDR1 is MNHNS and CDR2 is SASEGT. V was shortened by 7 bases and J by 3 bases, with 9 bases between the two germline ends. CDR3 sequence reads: CASNRDDTGELFF. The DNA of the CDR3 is TGTGCCAGCAACCGGGACGACACCGGGGAGCTGTTTTTT.

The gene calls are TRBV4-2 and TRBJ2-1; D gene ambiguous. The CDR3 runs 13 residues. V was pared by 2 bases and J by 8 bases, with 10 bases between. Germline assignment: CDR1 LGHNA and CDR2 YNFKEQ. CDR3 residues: CASSQPLGDEQFF. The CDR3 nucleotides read TGTGCCAGCAGCCAACCTCTCGGCGATGAGCAGTTCTTC.

The CDR3 bases are TGTGCCACCCAATACAGAGTTAACTACAATGAGCAGTTCTTC. Residues: CATQYRVNYNEQFF. V usage is TRBV28 and J usage is TRBJ2-1; no definite D call. Trimming cost V 10 bases and J 3 bases, with 16 bases left between them. Germline CDR1 MDHEN, CDR2 SYDVKM. The CDR3 has 14 amino acids.

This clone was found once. CDR3: CASCYRGDQETQYF. The DNA for the CDR3 is TGCGCCAGCTGCTACCGGGGAGACCAAGAGACCCAGTACTTC. The chain links TRBV5-1 to TRBJ2-5; TRBD2 might be the D (5 bases). The germline gives CDR1 SGHRS, CDR2 YFSETQ. V shed 7 bases and J shed 0 bases, with 13 bases lying between them. This CDR3 is built from 14 residues.

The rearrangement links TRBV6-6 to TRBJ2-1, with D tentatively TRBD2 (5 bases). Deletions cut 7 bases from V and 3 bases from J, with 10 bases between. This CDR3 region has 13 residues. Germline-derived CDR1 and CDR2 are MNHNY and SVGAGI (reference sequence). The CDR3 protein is CASTPGNYNEQFF. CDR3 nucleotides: TGTGCCAGCACTCCCGGGAACTACAATGAGCAGTTCTTC.

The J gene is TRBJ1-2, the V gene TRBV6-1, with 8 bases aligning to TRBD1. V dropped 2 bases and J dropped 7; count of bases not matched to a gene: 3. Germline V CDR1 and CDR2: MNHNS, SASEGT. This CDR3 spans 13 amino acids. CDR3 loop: CASSEQGAVGYTF. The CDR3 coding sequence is TGTGCCAGCAGTGAACAGGGGGCTGTTGGCTACACCTTC.

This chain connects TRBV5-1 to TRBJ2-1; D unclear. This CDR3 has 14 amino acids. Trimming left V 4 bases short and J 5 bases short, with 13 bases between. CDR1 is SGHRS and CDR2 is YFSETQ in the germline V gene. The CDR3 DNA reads TGCGCCAGCAGCCCTCAAGGCGTAGACAATGAGCAGTTCTTC. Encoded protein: CASSPQGVDNEQFF. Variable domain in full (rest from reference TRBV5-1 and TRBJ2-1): KAGVTQTPRYLIKTRGQQVTLSCSPISGHRSVSWYQQTPGQGLQFLFEYFSETQRNKGNFPGRFSGRQFSNSRSEMNVSTLELGDSALYLCASSPQGVDNEQFFGPGTRLTVL.

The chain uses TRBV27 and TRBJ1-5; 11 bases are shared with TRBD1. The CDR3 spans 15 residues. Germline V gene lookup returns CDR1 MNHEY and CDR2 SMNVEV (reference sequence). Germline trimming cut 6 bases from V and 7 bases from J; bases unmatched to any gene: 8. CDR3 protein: CASSDPGQGGQPQHF. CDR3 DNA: TGTGCCAGCAGCGATCCGGGACAGGGGGGGCAGCCCCAGCATTTT.

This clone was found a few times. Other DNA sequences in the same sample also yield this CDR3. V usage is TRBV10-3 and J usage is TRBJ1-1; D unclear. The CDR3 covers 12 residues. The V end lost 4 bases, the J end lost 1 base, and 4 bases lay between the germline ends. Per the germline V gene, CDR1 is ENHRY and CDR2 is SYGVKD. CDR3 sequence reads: CAISGGNTEAFF. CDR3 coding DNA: TGTGCCATCAGTGGGGGGAACACTGAAGCTTTCTTT.

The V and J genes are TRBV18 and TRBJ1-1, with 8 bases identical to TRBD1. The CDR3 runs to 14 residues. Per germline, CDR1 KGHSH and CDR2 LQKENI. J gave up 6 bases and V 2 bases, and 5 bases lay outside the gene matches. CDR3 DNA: TGTGCCAGCTCACCAAAACAGGGGGGAGCTGAAGCTTTCTTT. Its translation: CASSPKQGGAEAFF.

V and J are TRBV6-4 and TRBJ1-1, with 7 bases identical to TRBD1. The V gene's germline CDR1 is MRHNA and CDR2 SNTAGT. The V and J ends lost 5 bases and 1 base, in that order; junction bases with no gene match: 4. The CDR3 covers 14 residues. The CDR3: CASSPGTENTEAFF. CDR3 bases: TGTGCCAGCAGTCCCGGGACAGAGAACACTGAAGCTTTCTTT.

CDR3 residues: CASSPSAGADTQYF. CDR3 sequence (DNA): TGTGCCAGCAGCCCGTCCGCGGGCGCGGATACGCAGTATTTT. V usage is TRBV7-9 and J usage is TRBJ2-3; D possibly corresponds to TRBD2 (5 bases). The V end was cut by 5 bases, the J end by 6 bases, with 15 bases between. Germline CDR1 reads SEHNR; CDR2 reads FQNEAQ (reference sequence). The CDR3 length is 14 residues.

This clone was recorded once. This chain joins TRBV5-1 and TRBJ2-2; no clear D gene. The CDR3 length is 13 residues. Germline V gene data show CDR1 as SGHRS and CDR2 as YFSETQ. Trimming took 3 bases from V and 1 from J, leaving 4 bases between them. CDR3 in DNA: TGCGCCAGCAGCTGGGGGAACACCGGGGAGCTGTTTTTT. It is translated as CASSWGNTGELFF. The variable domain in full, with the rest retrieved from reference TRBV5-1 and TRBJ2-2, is KAGVTQTPRYLIKTRGQQVTLSCSPISGHRSVSWYQQTPGQGLQFLFEYFSETQRNKGNFPGRFSGRQFSNSRSEMNVSTLELGDSALYLCASSWGNTGELFFGEGSRLTVL.

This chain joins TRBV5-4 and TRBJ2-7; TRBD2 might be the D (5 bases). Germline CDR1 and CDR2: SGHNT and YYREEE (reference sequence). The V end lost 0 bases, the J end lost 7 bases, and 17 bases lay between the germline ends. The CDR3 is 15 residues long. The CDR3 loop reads CASSLVQASSGEQYF. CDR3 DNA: TGTGCCAGCAGCTTGGTCCAGGCCTCGTCGGGGGAGCAGTACTTC.

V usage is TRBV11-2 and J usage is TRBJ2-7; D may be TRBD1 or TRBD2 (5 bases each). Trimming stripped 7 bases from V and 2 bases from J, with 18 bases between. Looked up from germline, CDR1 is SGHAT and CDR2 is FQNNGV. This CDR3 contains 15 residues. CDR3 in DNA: TGTGCCAGCACCCCATTTCCGGGACCTCCCTACGAGCAGTACTTC. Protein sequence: CASTPFPGPPYEQYF.

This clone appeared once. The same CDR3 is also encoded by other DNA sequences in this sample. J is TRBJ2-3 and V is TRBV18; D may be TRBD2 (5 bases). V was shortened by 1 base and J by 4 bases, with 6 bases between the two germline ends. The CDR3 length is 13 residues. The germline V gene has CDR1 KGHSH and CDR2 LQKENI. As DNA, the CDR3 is TGTGCCAGCTCACCACGGGAGTCAGATACGCAGTATTTT. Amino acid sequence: CASSPRESDTQYF.

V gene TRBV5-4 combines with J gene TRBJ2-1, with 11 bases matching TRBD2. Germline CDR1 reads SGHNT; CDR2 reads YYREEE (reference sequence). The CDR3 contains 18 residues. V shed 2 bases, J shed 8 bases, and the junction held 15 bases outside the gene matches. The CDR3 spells CASSFGSGRALSAHEQFF. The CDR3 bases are TGTGCCAGCAGCTTCGGTAGCGGGAGGGCCTTATCGGCCCATGAGCAGTTCTTC. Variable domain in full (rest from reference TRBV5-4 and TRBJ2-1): ETGVTQSPTHLIKTRGQQVTLRCSSQSGHNTVSWYQQALGQGPQFIFQYYREEENGRGNFPPRFSGLQFPNYSSELNVNALELDDSALYLCASSFGSGRALSAHEQFFGPGTRLTVL.

The CDR3 DNA sequence: TGTGCCAGCAGATATAGGTTAGAGGTCGGGCAGCCCCAGCATTTT. Translating it yields CASRYRLEVGQPQHF. The V and J genes are TRBV27 and TRBJ1-5; unclear D gene. Germline V lookup: CDR1 MNHEY, CDR2 SMNVEV (reference sequence). The length of the CDR3 is 15 residues. V was cut by 6 bases and J by 7 bases, with 19 bases left in between.

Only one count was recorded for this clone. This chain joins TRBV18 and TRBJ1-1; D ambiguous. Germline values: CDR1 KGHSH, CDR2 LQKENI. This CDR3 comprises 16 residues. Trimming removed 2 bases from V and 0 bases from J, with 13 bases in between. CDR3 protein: CASSPISTAMNTEAFF. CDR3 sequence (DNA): TGTGCCAGCTCACCAATTAGTACAGCCATGAACACTGAAGCTTTCTTT.

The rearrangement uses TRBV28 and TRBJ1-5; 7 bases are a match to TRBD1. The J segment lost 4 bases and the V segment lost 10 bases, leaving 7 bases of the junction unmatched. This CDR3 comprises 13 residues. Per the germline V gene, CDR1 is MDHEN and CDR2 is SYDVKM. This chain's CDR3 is CATLQTGNQPQHF. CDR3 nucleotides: TGTGCCACCTTACAGACAGGGAATCAGCCCCAGCATTTT.

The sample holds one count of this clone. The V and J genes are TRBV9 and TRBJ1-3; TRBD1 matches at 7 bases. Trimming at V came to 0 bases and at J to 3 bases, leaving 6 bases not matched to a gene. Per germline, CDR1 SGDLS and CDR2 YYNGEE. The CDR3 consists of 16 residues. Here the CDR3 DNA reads TGTGCCAGCAGCGTAGGGCACCGGACAGGTGGAAACACCATATATTTT. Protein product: CASSVGHRTGGNTIYF.

CDR3 amino acids: CASGRSSGGNTIYF. The CDR3 DNA sequence: TGTGCCAGCGGCCGATCCTCAGGGGGAAACACCATATATTTT. This rearrangement joins TRBV28 to TRBJ1-3, with D possibly being TRBD1 (5 bases). V was clipped by 8 bases and J by 4 bases, with 15 bases between them. The CDR3 spans 14 residues. Germline loops: CDR1 MDHEN, CDR2 SYDVKM.

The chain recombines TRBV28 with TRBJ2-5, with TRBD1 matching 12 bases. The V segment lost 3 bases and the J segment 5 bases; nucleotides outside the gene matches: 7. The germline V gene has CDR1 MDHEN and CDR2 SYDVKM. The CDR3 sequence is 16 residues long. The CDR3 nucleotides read TGTGCCAGCAGTTTGCCGGGACAGGGGGCGTTGGAGACCCAGTACTTC. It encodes CASSLPGQGALETQYF. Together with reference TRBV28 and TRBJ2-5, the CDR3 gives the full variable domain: DVKVTQSSRYLVKRTGEKVFLECVQDMDHENMFWYRQDPGLGLRLIYFSYDVKMKEKGDIPEGYSVSREKKERFSLILESASTNQTSMYLCASSLPGQGALETQYFGPGTRLLVL.

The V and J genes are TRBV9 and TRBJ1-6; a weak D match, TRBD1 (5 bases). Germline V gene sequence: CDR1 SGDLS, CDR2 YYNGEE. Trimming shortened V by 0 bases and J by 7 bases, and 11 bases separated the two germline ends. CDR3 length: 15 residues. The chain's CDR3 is CASSVGGRPNSPLHF. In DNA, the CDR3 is TGTGCCAGCAGCGTAGGGGGACGGCCAAATTCACCCCTCCACTTT.